Given below is one T cell receptor beta chain in context. Trimming stripped 0 bases from V and 5 bases from J, with 10 bases between. The CDR3 has 14 residues. Germline values: CDR1 SEHNR, CDR2 FQNEAQ (reference sequence). This sample was taken from a study of blood T cell repertoires in COVID-19. About the research overall: Acute and convalescent COVID-19 samples came from the United States, Italy and Spain.

Data came from immunoSEQ multiplex PCR; TCRdb stores just in-frame clones and leaves some out. This table has 200,000 to 250,000 clones, around 84% appearing once. The study recruited people aged roughly 18 to 100 years across approximately 25 US areas. Cohort allocation depended upon clinical history that participants reported. The receptor's source is a woman between 35 and 50 years old with acute COVID-19. The J gene is TRBJ1-2, the V gene TRBV7-9; D not certain. The sequenced material came from PBMCs or T cells enriched from blood (not recorded which). In nucleotides, the CDR3 is TGTGCCAGCAGCTTAGCCCCCAGAATTTATGGCTACACCTTC. It translates to CASSLAPRIYGYTF. Drawing the rest from reference TRBV7-9 and TRBJ1-2, the complete variable domain is DTGVSQNPRHKITKRGQNVTFRCDPISEHNRLYWYRQTLGQGPEFLTYFQNEAQLEKSRLLSDRFSAERPKGSFSTLEIQRTEQGDSAMYLCASSLAPRIYGYTFGSGTRLTVV.